The clone carrying this TCR beta chain was detected a few times. These data are taken from a study of CD8+CD57+ T cells in acquired aplastic anemia. TCR beta VDJ and CDR3 profiles were obtained from a genomic DNA template. MiXCR, applied by TCRdb to the reads, yields one record per CDR3 protein. Here the sample spans about 270,000 distinct CDR3 sequences, roughly 50% being singletons. Germline-derived CDR1 and CDR2 are WNHNN and SYGVQD (reference sequence). J was trimmed by 2 bases and V by 4 bases; bases with no gene match: 14. This CDR3 is 18 amino acids long. Sequencing was done on a sample of sorted CD4+, CD8+, or CD8+CD57+ T cells (not recorded which) from PBMCs. The clonotype was recovered from a human donor with severe aplastic anemia or a healthy control (not recorded which). V gene TRBV10-1 combines with J gene TRBJ2-1; TRBD1 aligns across 7 bases. CDR3 sequence: CASSVRQGTRMTYNEQFF. DNA of the CDR3: TGCGCCAGCAGTGTGAGACAGGGAACAAGGATGACCTACAATGAGCAGTTCTTC.